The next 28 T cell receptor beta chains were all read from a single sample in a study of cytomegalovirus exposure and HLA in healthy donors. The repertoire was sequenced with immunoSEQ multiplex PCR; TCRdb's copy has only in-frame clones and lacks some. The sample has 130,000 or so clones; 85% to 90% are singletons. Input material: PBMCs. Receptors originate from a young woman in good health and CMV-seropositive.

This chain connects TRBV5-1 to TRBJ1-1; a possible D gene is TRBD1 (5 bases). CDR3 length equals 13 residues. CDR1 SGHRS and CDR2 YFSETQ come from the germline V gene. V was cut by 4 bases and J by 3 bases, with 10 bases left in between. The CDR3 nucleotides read TGCGCCAGCAGCCCCGGGGGGTACACTGAAGCTTTCTTT. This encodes CASSPGGYTEAFF.

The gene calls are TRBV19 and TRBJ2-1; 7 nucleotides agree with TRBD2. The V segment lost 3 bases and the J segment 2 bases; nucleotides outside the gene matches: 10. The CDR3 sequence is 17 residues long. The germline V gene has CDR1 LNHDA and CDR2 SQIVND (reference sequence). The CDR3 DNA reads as TGTGCCAGTAGTATCTCGACTAGCCGGACACCCTACAATGAGCAGTTCTTC. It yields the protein CASSISTSRTPYNEQFF.

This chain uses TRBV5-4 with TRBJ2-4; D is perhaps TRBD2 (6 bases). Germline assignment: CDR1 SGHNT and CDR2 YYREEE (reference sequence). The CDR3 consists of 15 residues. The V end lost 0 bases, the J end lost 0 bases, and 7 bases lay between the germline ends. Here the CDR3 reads CASSLAGVAKNIQYF. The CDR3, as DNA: TGTGCCAGCAGCTTGGCGGGGGTAGCCAAAAACATTCAGTACTTC.

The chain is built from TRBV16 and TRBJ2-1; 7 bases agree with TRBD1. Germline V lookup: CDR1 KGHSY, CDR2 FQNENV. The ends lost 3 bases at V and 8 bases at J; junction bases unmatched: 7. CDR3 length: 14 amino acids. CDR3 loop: CASSQSNRGDEQFF. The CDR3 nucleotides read TGTGCCAGCAGCCAGTCTAACAGGGGCGATGAGCAGTTCTTC.

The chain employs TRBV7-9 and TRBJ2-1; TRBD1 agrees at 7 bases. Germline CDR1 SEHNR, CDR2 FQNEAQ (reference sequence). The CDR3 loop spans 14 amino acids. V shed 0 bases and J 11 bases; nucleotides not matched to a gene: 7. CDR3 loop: CASSLAGRTGKQFF. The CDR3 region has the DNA TGTGCCAGCAGCTTAGCCGGCCGGACAGGAAAGCAGTTCTTC.

CDR3 nucleotides: TGTGCCAGCAGTTTCCGGGACAGGACCTATGGCTACACCTTC. Protein product: CASSFRDRTYGYTF. The V and J genes are TRBV28 and TRBJ1-2; 8 bases align to TRBD1. Trimming cost V 3 bases and J 4 bases; bases outside gene matches: 4. The CDR3 extends over 14 amino acids. Germline assignment: CDR1 MDHEN and CDR2 SYDVKM.

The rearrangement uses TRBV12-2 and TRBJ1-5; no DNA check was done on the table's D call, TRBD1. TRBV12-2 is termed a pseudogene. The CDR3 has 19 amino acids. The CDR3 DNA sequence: TGTGCAAGTCGCTTAGTAGGCAGGCTCCACTTAAACCTTAATCAGCCCCAGCATTTT. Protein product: CASRLVGRLHLNLNQPQHF.

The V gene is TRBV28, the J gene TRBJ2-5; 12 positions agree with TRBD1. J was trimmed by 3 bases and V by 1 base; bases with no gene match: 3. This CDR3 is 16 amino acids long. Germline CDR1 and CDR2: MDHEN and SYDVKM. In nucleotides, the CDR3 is TGTGCCAGCAGTTTATTGGGACAGGGGGCGAAAGAGACCCAGTACTTC. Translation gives CASSLLGQGAKETQYF.

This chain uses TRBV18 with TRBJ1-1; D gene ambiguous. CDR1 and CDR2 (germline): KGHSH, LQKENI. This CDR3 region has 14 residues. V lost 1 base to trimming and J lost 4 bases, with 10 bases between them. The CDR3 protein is CASSPRRVSTEAFF. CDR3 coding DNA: TGTGCCAGCTCACCACGTCGGGTTTCCACTGAAGCTTTCTTT.

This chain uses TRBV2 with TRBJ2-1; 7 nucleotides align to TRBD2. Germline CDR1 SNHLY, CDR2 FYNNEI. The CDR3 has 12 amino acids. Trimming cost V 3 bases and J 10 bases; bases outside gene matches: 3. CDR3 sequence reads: CASSDPREEQFF. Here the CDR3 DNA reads TGTGCCAGCAGTGACCCGCGGGAGGAGCAGTTCTTC.

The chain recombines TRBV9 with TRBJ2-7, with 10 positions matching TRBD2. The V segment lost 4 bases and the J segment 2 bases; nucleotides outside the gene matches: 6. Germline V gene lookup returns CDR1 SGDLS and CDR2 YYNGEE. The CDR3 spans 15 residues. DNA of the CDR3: TGTGCCAGCAGCCCCGGAGGGACTAGCGCCTACGAGCAGTACTTC. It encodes CASSPGGTSAYEQYF.

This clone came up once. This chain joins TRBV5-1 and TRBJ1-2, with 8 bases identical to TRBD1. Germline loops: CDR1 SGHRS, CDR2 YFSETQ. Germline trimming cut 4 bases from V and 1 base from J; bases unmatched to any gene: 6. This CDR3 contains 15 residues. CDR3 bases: TGCGCCAGCAGCCCAGGACAGGGCTTTAACTATGGCTACACCTTC. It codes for CASSPGQGFNYGYTF.

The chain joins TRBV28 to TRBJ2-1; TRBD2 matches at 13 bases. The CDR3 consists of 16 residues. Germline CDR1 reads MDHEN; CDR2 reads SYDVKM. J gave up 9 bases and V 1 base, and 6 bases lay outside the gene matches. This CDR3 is CASSLSTSGRASEQFF. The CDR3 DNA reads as TGTGCCAGCAGTTTATCTACTAGCGGGAGGGCCTCTGAGCAGTTCTTC.

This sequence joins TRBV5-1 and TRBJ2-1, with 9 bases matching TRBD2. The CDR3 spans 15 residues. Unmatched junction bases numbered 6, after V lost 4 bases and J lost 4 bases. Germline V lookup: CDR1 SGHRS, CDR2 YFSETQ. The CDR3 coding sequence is TGCGCCAGCAGCCCCAGGACTAGCGAGTACAATGAGCAGTTCTTC. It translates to CASSPRTSEYNEQFF. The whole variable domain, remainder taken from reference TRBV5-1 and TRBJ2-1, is KAGVTQTPRYLIKTRGQQVTLSCSPISGHRSVSWYQQTPGQGLQFLFEYFSETQRNKGNFPGRFSGRQFSNSRSEMNVSTLELGDSALYLCASSPRTSEYNEQFFGPGTRLTVL.

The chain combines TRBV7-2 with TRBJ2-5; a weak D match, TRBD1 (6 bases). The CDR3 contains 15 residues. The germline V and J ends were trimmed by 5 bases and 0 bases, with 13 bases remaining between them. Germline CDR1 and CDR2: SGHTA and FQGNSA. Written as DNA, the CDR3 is TGTGCCAGCAGCCCAACAGGGACGAACCAAGAGACCCAGTACTTC. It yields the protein CASSPTGTNQETQYF.

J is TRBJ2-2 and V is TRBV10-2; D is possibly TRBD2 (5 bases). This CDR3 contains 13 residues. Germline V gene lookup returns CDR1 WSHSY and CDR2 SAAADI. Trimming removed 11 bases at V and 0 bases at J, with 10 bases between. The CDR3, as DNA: TGCGCCGGGAGACGGCCGAACACCGGGGAGCTGTTTTTT. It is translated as CAGRRPNTGELFF.

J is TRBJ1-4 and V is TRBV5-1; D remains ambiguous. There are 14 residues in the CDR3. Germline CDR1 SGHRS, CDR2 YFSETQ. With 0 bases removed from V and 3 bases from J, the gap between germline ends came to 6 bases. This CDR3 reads CASSLAPANEKLFF. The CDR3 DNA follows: TGCGCCAGCAGCTTGGCCCCGGCTAATGAAAAACTGTTTTTT.

DNA of the CDR3: TGTGCCAGCAGCTTAAAGGGACAGGCAGTAAGAATTAAAAACACCGGGGAGCTGTTTTTT. Encoded protein: CASSLKGQAVRIKNTGELFF. This rearrangement joins TRBV27 to TRBJ2-2, with 8 positions matching TRBD1. Germline lookup yields CDR1 MNHEY and CDR2 SMNVEV (reference sequence). CDR3 length: 20 residues. V shed 6 bases and J 2 bases; nucleotides not matched to a gene: 20.

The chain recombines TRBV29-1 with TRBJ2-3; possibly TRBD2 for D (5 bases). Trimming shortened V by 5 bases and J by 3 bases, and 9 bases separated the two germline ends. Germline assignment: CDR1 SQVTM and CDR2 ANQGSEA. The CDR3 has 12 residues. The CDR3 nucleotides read TGCAGCGTTCAGACGGGGACAGATACGCAGTATTTT. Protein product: CSVQTGTDTQYF.

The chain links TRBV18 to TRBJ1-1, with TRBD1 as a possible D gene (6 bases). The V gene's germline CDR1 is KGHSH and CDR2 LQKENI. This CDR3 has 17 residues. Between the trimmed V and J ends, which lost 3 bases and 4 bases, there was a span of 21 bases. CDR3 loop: CASSPVGGGFRGTEAFF. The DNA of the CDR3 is TGTGCCAGCTCACCGGTAGGGGGGGGTTTTAGGGGCACTGAAGCTTTCTTT. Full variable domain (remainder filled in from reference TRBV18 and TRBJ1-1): NAGVMQNPRHLVRRRGQEARLRCSPMKGHSHVYWYRQLPEEGLKFMVYLQKENIIDESGMPKERFSAEFPKEGPSILRIQQVVRGDSAAYFCASSPVGGGFRGTEAFFGQGTRLTVV.

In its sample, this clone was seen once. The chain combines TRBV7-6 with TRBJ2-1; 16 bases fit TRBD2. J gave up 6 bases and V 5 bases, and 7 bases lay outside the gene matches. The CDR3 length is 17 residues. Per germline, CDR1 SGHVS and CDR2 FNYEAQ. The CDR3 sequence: CASSQGLAGGPSNEQFF. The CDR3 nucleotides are TGTGCCAGCAGCCAGGGACTAGCGGGAGGGCCCTCCAATGAGCAGTTCTTC.

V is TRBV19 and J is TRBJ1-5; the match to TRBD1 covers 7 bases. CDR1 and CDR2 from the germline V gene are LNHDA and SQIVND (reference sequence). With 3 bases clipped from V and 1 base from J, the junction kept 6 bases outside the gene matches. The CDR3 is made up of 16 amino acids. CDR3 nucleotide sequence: TGTGCCAGTAGTATTAGGACAGGACTGAGCAATCAGCCCCAGCATTTT. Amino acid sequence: CASSIRTGLSNQPQHF.

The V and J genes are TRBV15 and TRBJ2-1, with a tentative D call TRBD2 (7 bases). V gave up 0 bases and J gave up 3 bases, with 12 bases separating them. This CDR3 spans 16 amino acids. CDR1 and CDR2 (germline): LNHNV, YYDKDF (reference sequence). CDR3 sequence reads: CATSRDWGGGYNEQFF. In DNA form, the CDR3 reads TGTGCCACCAGCAGAGATTGGGGGGGCGGCTACAATGAGCAGTTCTTC.

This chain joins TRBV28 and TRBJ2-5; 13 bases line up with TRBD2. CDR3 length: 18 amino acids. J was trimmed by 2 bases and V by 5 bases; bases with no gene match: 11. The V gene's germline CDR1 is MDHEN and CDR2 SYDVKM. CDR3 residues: CASSTILAGGRIQETQYF. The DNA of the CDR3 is TGTGCCAGCAGTACGATACTAGCGGGGGGGCGAATTCAAGAGACCCAGTACTTC. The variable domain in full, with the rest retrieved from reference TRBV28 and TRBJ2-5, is DVKVTQSSRYLVKRTGEKVFLECVQDMDHENMFWYRQDPGLGLRLIYFSYDVKMKEKGDIPEGYSVSREKKERFSLILESASTNQTSMYLCASSTILAGGRIQETQYFGPGTRLLVL.

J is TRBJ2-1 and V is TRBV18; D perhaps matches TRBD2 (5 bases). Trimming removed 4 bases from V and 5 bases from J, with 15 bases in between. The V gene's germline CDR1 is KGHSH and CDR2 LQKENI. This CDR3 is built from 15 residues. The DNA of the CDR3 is TGTGCCAGCTCACACTTTTTAGCGAGAGACAATGAGCAGTTCTTC. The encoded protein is CASSHFLARDNEQFF.

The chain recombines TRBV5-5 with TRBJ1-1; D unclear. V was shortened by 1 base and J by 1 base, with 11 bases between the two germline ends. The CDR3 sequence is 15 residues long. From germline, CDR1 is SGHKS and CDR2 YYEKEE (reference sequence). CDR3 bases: TGTGCCAGCAGCTTGACTCCCTTCGGGAACACTGAAGCTTTCTTT. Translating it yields CASSLTPFGNTEAFF.

CDR3 nucleotide sequence: TGTGCCAGCAGCCCAGGAAGGGGGGAGCAGTTCTTC. Translating gives CASSPGRGEQFF. The V and J genes are TRBV5-6 and TRBJ2-1, with D possibly TRBD1 on 6 matching bases. The germline V and J ends were trimmed by 4 bases and 10 bases, with 12 bases remaining between them. The CDR3 is made up of 12 amino acids. Germline V CDR1 and CDR2: SGHDT, YYEEEE.

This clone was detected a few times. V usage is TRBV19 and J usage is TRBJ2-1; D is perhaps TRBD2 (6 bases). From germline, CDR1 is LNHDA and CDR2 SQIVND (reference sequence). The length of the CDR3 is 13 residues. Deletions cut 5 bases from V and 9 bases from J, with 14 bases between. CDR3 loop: CASSVVGRGEQFF. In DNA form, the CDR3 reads TGTGCCAGTAGTGTCGTGGGGCGGGGTGAGCAGTTCTTC.